This T cell receptor (beta chain) was recorded in a study of blood T cell repertoires in COVID-19. About the study: The samples span acute and convalescent COVID-19 from the United States, Italy and Spain. In each case, the material was cDNA or gDNA derived from T cells, B-cell-depleted T cells, or PBMCs.

Authors' methods: Estimation of nucleated cell counts was performed using reference gene primer amplification. This table comes from immunoSEQ multiplex PCR, and its TCRdb copy is limited to in-frame clones, with some not included. That table furnishes V, J and clone size, whereas the DNA furnished D and trimming. The top ten hold approximately 8.9% of the sample, which has around 99,000 clones, 80% seen once. This receptor was taken from a man in his forties or fifties who had recovered from COVID-19. The specimen sequenced was peripheral blood.

CDR3 in DNA: TGTGCCAGCAGCGACCCAAGACAGACAGATACGCAGTATTTT. Protein sequence: CASSDPRQTDTQYF. The chain has TRBV9 and TRBJ2-3, with a possible D match to TRBD1 (5 bases). The CDR3 loop spans 14 amino acids. Germline CDR1 is SGDLS and CDR2 is YYNGEE. Trimming removed 3 bases at V and 3 bases at J, with 11 bases between.